Listed here are 9 T cell receptor beta chains from one sample, sequenced in a study of shared clonotypes between healthy human individuals. CD8 cells classed as naive were CD45RO-negative and positively selected for CCR7, excluding terminally differentiated effector memory CD45RA+ cells. Generated by immunoSEQ multiplex PCR, the TCRdb table keeps only in-frame clones and is missing some. This sample has some 630,000 clones, with about 96% found just once. Sequences were obtained from naive CD8+ T cells sorted from blood. The receptors shown here come from a woman in her twenties or thirties in good health.

J is TRBJ2-1 and V is TRBV30; tentatively, D is TRBD2 (7 bases). The germline V gene encodes CDR1 GTSNPN and CDR2 SVGIG (reference sequence). The CDR3 is 15 residues long. Trimming cost V 5 bases and J 1 base, with 15 bases left between them. CDR3 coding DNA: TGTGCCTGGGGGGGCGGGAGTACTTCCTACAATGAGCAGTTCTTC. Translating gives CAWGGGSTSYNEQFF.

The chain employs TRBV25-1 and TRBJ1-1; the D is unclear. V lost 6 bases and J lost 6, with 8 bases in between. Germline CDR1 reads MGHDK; CDR2 reads SYGVNS. This CDR3 is 11 amino acids long. The CDR3 is CASSSRSEAFF. The CDR3 DNA reads TGTGCCAGCAGCAGTCGTTCTGAAGCTTTCTTT.

This clone was detected only a few times. The genes are TRBV15 and TRBJ1-5, with D perhaps matching TRBD1 (6 bases). The CDR3 loop spans 13 amino acids. The V end lost 7 bases, the J end lost 0 bases, and 7 bases lay between the germline ends. Germline assignment: CDR1 LNHNV and CDR2 YYDKDF (reference sequence). This chain's CDR3 is CATTDSSNQPQHF. CDR3 nucleotide sequence: TGTGCCACCACGGACAGTAGCAATCAGCCCCAGCATTTT.

The J gene is TRBJ2-7, the V gene TRBV19; D unresolved. This CDR3 has 13 amino acids. Germline CDR1 reads LNHDA; CDR2 reads SQIVND (reference sequence). V was trimmed by 1 base and J by 6 bases, leaving 10 bases between them. CDR3: CASSIGPVGEQYF. The CDR3 bases are TGTGCCAGTAGTATAGGTCCGGTTGGCGAGCAGTACTTC.

V and J are TRBV10-2 and TRBJ1-1; D remains ambiguous. Per the germline V gene, CDR1 is WSHSY and CDR2 is SAAADI. Trimming removed 7 bases from V and 5 bases from J, with 8 bases in between. The CDR3 is made up of 11 amino acids. The CDR3 loop reads CASNYETEAFF. CDR3 DNA: TGCGCCAGCAACTACGAGACTGAAGCTTTCTTT.

The V and J genes are TRBV5-5 and TRBJ1-1, with D hard to call. Trimming removed 0 bases at V and 6 bases at J, with 9 bases between. Germline values: CDR1 SGHKS, CDR2 YYEKEE (reference sequence). The CDR3 totals 13 residues. CDR3 protein: CASSLGGSPEAFF. CDR3 nucleotides: TGTGCCAGCAGCTTGGGCGGGAGCCCTGAAGCTTTCTTT.

The rearrangement links TRBV7-9 to TRBJ2-1, with D possibly TRBD1 on 5 matching bases. The CDR3 totals 14 residues. V was trimmed by 1 base and J by 8 bases, leaving 12 bases between them. Germline-derived CDR1 and CDR2 are SEHNR and FQNEAQ (reference sequence). The CDR3 DNA is TGTGCCAGCAGCTTAGTGGACACTCTGTATGAGCAGTTCTTC. Protein: CASSLVDTLYEQFF.

In this sample, this clone turned up once. The gene calls are TRBV13 and TRBJ2-2; 9 bases map to TRBD2. The CDR3 has 15 residues. Looked up from germline, CDR1 is PRHDT and CDR2 is FYEKMQ (reference sequence). J gave up 6 bases and V 0 bases, and 2 bases lay outside the gene matches. As DNA, the CDR3 is TGTGCCAGCAGCTTAGGAGGCGGGAGGGCCGGGGAGCTGTTTTTT. Translating it yields CASSLGGGRAGELFF.

The DNA for the CDR3 is TGCAGCGGGGTAGCGGCAAATGAGCAGTTCTTC. Translation: CSGVAANEQFF. The V gene is TRBV29-1, the J gene TRBJ2-1, with D possibly TRBD2 on 6 matching bases. There are 11 residues in the CDR3. CDR1 and CDR2 from the germline V gene are SQVTM and ANQGSEA. Trimming removed 7 bases at V and 7 bases at J, with 11 bases between.